This TCR beta chain appears in the sequencing data of a study of STAT5B mutations in CD4+ large granular lymphocyte leukemia. Trimming took 7 bases from V and 5 from J; bases not matched to a gene: 3. Germline-derived CDR1 and CDR2 are SQVTM and ANQGSEA. The CDR3 sequence is 12 residues long. Profiled with immunoSEQ multiplex PCR; TCRdb holds only in-frame clones, not every one. This table holds under 35,000 clones, approximately 80% found once. Sample: CD4+ T cells from blood buffy coats. The chain carries TRBV29-1 and TRBJ1-4, with TRBD1 matching 8 bases. The sequence was collected from a human donor in good health. The CDR3 sequence: CSARTGNEKLFF. The CDR3 nucleotides read TGCAGCGCGAGGACAGGGAATGAAAAACTGTTTTTT.